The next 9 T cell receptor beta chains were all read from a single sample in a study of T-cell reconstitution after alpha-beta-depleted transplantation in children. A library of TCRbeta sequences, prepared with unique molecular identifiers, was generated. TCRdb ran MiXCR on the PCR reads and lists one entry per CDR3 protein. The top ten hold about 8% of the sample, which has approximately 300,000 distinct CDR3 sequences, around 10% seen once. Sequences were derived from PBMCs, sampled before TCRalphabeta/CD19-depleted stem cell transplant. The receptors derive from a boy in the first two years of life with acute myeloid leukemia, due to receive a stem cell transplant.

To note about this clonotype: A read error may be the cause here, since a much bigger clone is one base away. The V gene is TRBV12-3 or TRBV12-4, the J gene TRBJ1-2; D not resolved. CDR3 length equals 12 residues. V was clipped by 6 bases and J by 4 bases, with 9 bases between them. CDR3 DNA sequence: TGTGCCAGCAGCCCGGCTTTCTATGGCTACACCTTC. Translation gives CASSPAFYGYTF.

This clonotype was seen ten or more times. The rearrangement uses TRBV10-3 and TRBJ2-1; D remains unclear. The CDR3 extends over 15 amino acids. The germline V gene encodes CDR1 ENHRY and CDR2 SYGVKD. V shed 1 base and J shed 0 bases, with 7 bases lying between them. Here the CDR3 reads CAISEFDLSYNEQFF. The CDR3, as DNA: TGTGCCATCAGTGAGTTCGACCTCTCCTACAATGAGCAGTTCTTC.

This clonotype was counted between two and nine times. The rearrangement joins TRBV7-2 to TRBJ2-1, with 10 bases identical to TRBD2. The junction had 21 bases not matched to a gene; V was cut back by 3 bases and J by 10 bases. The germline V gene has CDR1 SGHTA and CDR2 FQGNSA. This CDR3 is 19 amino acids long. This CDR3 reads CASSFRGKLAGASLREQFF. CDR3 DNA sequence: TGTGCCAGCAGCTTTAGGGGTAAGCTAGCGGGGGCCTCTCTAAGGGAGCAGTTCTTC.

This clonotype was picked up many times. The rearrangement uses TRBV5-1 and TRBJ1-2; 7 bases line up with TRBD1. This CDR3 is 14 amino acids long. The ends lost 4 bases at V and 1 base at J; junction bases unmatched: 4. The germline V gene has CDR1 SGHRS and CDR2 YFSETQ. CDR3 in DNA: TGCGCCAGCAGCGTAGGGGACAGTAACTATGGCTACACCTTC. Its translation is CASSVGDSNYGYTF.

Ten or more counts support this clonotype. For the CDR3, the DNA is TGTGCCAGCAGTTTGTTGCGGGACAGGGGGAAGTATGGCTACACCTTC. Its translation is CASSLLRDRGKYGYTF. The J gene is TRBJ1-2, the V gene TRBV3-1; 11 positions match TRBD1. From germline, CDR1 is LGHDT and CDR2 YNNKEL (reference sequence). This CDR3 region has 16 residues. Trimming took 6 bases from V and 5 from J; bases not matched to a gene: 11. Filled out from reference TRBV3-1 and TRBJ1-2, the complete variable domain reads DTAVSQTPKYLVTQMGNDKSIKCEQNLGHDTMYWYKQDSKKFLKIMFSYNNKELIINETVPNRFSPKSPDKAHLNLHINSLELGDSAVYFCASSLLRDRGKYGYTFGSGTRLTVV.

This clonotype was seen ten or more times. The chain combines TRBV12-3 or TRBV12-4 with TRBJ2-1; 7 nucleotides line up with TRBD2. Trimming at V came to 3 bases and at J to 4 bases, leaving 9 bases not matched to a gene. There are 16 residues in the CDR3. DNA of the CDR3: TGTGCCAGCAGTTTCGGAGCGGGGCAATATTACAATGAGCAGTTCTTC. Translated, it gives CASSFGAGQYYNEQFF.

CDR3: CASRLAQGGLYGYTF. The CDR3, as DNA: TGCGCCAGCAGGCTGGCACAGGGCGGGCTCTATGGCTACACCTTC. The chain employs TRBV5-1 and TRBJ1-2; possible D gene TRBD1, 6 bases. This CDR3 spans 15 amino acids. Trimming removed 5 bases from V and 4 bases from J, with 18 bases in between. CDR1 is SGHRS, CDR2 YFSETQ, per germline. Using reference TRBV5-1 and TRBJ1-2 for the parts outside the CDR3, the full variable domain is KAGVTQTPRYLIKTRGQQVTLSCSPISGHRSVSWYQQTPGQGLQFLFEYFSETQRNKGNFPGRFSGRQFSNSRSEMNVSTLELGDSALYLCASRLAQGGLYGYTFGSGTRLTVV.

The DNA of the CDR3 is TGTGCCAGCTCACCGTTACAGGGGGACGAGACCCAGTACTTC. It yields the protein CASSPLQGDETQYF. The V gene is TRBV18, the J gene TRBJ2-5, with 8 nucleotides matching TRBD1. Germline assignment: CDR1 KGHSH and CDR2 LQKENI. The ends lost 3 bases at V and 5 bases at J; junction bases unmatched: 5. This CDR3 comprises 14 residues. Full variable domain (remainder filled in from reference TRBV18 and TRBJ2-5): NAGVMQNPRHLVRRRGQEARLRCSPMKGHSHVYWYRQLPEEGLKFMVYLQKENIIDESGMPKERFSAEFPKEGPSILRIQQVVRGDSAAYFCASSPLQGDETQYFGPGTRLLVL.

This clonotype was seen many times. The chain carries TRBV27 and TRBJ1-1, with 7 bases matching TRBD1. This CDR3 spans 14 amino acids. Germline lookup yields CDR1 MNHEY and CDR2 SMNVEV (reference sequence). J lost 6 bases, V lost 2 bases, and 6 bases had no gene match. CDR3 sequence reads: CASSLGQGGSEAFF. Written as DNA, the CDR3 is TGTGCCAGCAGTTTAGGTCAGGGGGGATCTGAAGCTTTCTTT.